Sequencing of this TCR beta chain was carried out in a study of blood T cell repertoires in COVID-19 (TCRdb year 2020). Study-wide context: The collaborator samples originated in the United States, Italy and Spain and spanned the acute and convalescent phases of COVID-19. A freely available public database, intended as a resource for researchers studying the immune response to SARS-CoV-2, is where the repertoires were released. Where available, HLA class I and class II types were obtained from metadata supplied by the sample provider rather than from assay-based typing. Samples were obtained from the ongoing ImmuneRACE study (first 160 participants) and from over 1,000 subjects provided by 6 global collaborators. The material from the prospective study consisted of cDNA or gDNA derived from T cells, B-cell-depleted T cells, or PBMCs. Subjects who had been exposed to COVID-19, were actively infected with it, or had recovered from it provided the deeply sampled blood TCRbeta repertoires that made up the dataset. The sample metadata nearly always contained a de-identified subject ID, COVID-19 status, age in years and sex.

From a lookup of the germline V gene, CDR1 and CDR2 are SGDLS and YYNGEE. The CDR3 starts with the cysteine, ends with the phenylalanine, and has 19 residues. The entry retains the CDR3 DNA only, 57 bases that are in frame from base 1. The junction shows trimming of 0 bases on V and 12 bases on J, and the gene matches do not reach 20 bases of it. This clone is a singleton in its sample. Its antigen remains undetermined. The record has no base qualities; no much larger clone is one base away. TCRbeta CDR3 regions were amplified from genomic DNA using the immunoSEQ Assay, a bias-controlled multiplex PCR. As for the authors' bioinformatics: Nucleated cell counts per sample were estimated from amplification of reference gene primers within the assay. To quantify the absolute abundance of each unique TCRbeta CDR3 rearrangement, sequence reads were collapsed and filtered. Productive Simpson clonality was computed per sample as the square root of Simpson's diversity index over productive rearrangements. TCRdb took over this immuneACCESS table, retaining in-frame rearrangements with V and J assigned. Such tables are incomplete; in checked studies, under half of the missing clones stem from an unresolved V gene, and the remainder is unexplained. That table supplies the V and J calls and clone size; D and trimming were determined from the DNA. Recorded for this sample are hundreds of thousands of clones; over 80% of them occurred a single time. The ten largest clones capture 0.85% to 0.9% of the sample.

Participants in the prospective study were enrolled through a virtual design, were aged roughly 18 to 90 years, and lived in 20 to 30 United States geographic areas. Cohort assignment in the prospective study relied on participant-reported clinical history from a screening survey and a study questionnaire. A participant counted as exposed if, within 2 weeks of entering the study, that participant had been in contact with someone who had a PCR-confirmed or clinician-diagnosed COVID-19 case. In the prospective study, whole blood, serum and a nasopharyngeal or oropharyngeal swab were collected from each participant by mobile phlebotomists. Over a roughly two-month period, participants in the prospective study had the option of providing additional blood draws and questionnaires. Blood samples from the prospective study were shipped frozen or at room temperature prior to DNA extraction. Broad study findings and their caveats: How much clinical and demographic metadata was included differed by source and by participant, and the metadata was provided uncurated.

The V gene is TRBV9 and the J gene is TRBJ2-6; 8 central bases correspond to TRBD1. Material: PBMCs or T cells enriched from blood (not recorded which). The receptor's source is a man over 45 who had been exposed to COVID-19. The CDR3 protein sequence reads: CASSVGLSNGEDRAVVLTF. The DNA reads as follows: TGTGCCAGCAGCGTAGGCCTTTCTAACGGAGAGGACAGGGCGGTCGTCCTGACTTTC.